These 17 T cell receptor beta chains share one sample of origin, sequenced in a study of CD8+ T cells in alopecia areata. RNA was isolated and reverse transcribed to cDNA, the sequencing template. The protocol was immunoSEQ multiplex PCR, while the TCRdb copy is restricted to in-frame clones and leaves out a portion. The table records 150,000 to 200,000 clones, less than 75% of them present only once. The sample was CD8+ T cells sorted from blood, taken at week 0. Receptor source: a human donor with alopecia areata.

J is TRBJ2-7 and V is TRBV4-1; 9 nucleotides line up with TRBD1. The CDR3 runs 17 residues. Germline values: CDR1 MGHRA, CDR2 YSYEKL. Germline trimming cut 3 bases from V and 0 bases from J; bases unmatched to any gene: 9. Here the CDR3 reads CASSHTLRTGDSYEQYF. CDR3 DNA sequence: TGCGCCAGCAGCCACACTCTTCGGACAGGGGACTCCTACGAGCAGTACTTC.

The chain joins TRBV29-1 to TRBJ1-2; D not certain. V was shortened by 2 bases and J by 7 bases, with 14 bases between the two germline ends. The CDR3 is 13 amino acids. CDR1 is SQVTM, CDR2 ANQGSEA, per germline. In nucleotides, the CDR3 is TGCAGCGTTGAATTGCCGGGGAAGGTTGGCTACACCTTC. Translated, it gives CSVELPGKVGYTF.

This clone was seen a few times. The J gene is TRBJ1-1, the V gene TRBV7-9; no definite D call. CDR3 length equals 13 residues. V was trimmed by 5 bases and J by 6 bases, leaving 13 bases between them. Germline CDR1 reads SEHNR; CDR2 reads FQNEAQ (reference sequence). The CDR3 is CASSPISSAEAFF. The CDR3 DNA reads TGTGCCAGCAGCCCAATCTCGAGTGCTGAAGCTTTCTTT.

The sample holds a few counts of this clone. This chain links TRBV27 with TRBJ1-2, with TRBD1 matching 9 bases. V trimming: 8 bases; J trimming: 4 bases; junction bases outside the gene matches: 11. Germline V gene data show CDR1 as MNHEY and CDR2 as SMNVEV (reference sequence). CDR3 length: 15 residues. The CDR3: CASWARTGAGYGYTF. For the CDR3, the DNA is TGTGCCAGCTGGGCAAGGACAGGGGCGGGCTATGGCTACACCTTC.

Written as DNA, the CDR3 is TGTGCCAGCAGCTCATTCAACCCCTCAGACTATGGCTACACCTTC. Translation: CASSSFNPSDYGYTF. The V and J genes are TRBV11-2 and TRBJ1-2; D is ambiguous. Trimming removed 4 bases from V and 3 bases from J, with 15 bases in between. Germline V CDR1 and CDR2: SGHAT, FQNNGV. The length of the CDR3 is 15 residues.

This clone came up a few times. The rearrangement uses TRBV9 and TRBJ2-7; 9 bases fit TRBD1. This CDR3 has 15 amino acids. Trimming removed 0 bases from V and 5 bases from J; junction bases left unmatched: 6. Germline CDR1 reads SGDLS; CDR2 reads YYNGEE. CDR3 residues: CASSVAGTGSDEQYF. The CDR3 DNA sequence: TGTGCCAGCAGCGTAGCTGGGACAGGGTCCGACGAGCAGTACTTC.

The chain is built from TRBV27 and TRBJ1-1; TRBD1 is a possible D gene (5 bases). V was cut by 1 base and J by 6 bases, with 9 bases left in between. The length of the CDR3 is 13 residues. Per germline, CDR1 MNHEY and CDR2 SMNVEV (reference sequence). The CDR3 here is CASSLWGVPEAFF. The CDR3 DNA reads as TGTGCCAGCAGTTTATGGGGGGTTCCTGAAGCTTTCTTT.

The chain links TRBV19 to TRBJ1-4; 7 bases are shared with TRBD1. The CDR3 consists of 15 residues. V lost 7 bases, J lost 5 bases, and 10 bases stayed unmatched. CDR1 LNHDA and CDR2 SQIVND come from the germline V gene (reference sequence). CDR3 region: CASTTEGQLNEKLFF. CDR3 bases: TGTGCCAGTACCACCGAGGGACAGCTAAATGAAAAACTGTTTTTT.

CDR3 sequence reads: CASQLVGGGTEAFF. CDR3 bases: TGCGCCAGCCAACTTGTTGGGGGGGGCACTGAAGCTTTCTTT. V usage is TRBV4-1 and J usage is TRBJ1-1, with D perhaps matching TRBD1 (5 bases). The germline gives CDR1 MGHRA, CDR2 YSYEKL. The CDR3 is 14 residues long. The ends were cut back, 8 bases at V and 4 bases at J, with 17 bases in the middle.

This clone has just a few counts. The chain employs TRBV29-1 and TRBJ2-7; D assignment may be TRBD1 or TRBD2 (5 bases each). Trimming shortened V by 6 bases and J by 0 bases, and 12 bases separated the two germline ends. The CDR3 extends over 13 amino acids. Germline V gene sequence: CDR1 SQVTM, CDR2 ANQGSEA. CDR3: CSVRDGTSYEQYF. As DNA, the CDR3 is TGCAGCGTCAGGGACGGGACCTCCTACGAGCAGTACTTC.

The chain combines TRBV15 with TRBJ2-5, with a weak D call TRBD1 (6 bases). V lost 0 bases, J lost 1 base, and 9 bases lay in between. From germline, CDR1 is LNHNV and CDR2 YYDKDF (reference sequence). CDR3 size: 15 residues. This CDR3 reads CATSRDRTVQETQYF. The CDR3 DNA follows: TGTGCCACCAGCAGAGATCGGACAGTCCAAGAGACCCAGTACTTC.

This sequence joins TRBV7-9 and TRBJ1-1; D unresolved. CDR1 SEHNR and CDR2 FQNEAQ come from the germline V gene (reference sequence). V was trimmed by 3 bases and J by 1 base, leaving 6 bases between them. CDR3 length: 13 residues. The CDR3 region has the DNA TGTGCCAGCAGCTTCCCAGGGAACACTGAAGCTTTCTTT. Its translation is CASSFPGNTEAFF.

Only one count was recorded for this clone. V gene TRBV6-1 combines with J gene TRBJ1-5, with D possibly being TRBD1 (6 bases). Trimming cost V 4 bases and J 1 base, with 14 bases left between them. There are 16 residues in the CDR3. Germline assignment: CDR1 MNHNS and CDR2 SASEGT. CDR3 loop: CASSGHRVGSNQPQHF. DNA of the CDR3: TGTGCCAGCAGTGGTCACAGGGTCGGGAGCAATCAGCCCCAGCATTTT.

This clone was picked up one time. CDR3 nucleotides: TGTGCCACCAGCAGACGGGGACAGGGGGCGGATACGCAGTATTTT. Translated, it gives CATSRRGQGADTQYF. J is TRBJ2-3 and V is TRBV15, with 12 bases that match TRBD1. V was pared by 2 bases and J by 6 bases, with 3 bases of the junction left unmatched. The CDR3 loop spans 15 amino acids. Germline assignment: CDR1 LNHNV and CDR2 YYDKDF (reference sequence).

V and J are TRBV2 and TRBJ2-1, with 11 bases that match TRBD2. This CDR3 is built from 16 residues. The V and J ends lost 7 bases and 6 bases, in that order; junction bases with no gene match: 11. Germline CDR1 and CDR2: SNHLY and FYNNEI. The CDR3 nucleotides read TGTGCCAGCACCCTTCCCCCGGGACTAGCGGTCAATGAGCAGTTCTTC. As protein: CASTLPPGLAVNEQFF.

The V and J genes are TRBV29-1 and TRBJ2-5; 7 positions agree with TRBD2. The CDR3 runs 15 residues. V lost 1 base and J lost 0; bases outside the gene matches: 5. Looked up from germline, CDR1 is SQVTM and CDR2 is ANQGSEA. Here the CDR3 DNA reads TGCAGCGTTGAAGGAGGGCGGGGGTACCAAGAGACCCAGTACTTC. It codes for CSVEGGRGYQETQYF.

The CDR3 region is CASSFGTGTNQPQHF. The CDR3, as DNA: TGTGCCAGCAGTTTTGGGACAGGTACAAATCAGCCCCAGCATTTT. The V and J genes are TRBV27 and TRBJ1-5, with 8 bases aligning to TRBD1. The CDR3 is 15 amino acids. In germline, CDR1 is MNHEY, CDR2 SMNVEV (reference sequence). Trimming at V came to 3 bases and at J to 4 bases, leaving 5 bases not matched to a gene.